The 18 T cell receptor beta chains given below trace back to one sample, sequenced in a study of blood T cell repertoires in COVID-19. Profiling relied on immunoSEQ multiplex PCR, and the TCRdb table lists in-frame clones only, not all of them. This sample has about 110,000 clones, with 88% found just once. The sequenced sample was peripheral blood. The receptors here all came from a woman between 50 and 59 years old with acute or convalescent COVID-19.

The CDR3 DNA follows: TGTGCCAGCCTCAAACCGGGATACTCCTACAATGAGCAGTTCTTC. The encoded protein is CASLKPGYSYNEQFF. The V call is TRBV7-2, the J call TRBJ2-1; D is perhaps TRBD2 (5 bases). This CDR3 is built from 15 residues. Looked up from germline, CDR1 is SGHTA and CDR2 is FQGNSA. V was cut by 8 bases and J by 0 bases, with 14 bases left in between.

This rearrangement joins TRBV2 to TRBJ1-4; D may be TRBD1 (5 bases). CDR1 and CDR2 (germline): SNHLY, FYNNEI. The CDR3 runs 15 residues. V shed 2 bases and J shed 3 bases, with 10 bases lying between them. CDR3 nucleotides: TGTGCCAGCAGTGAATACCAGGGCCCTAATGAAAAACTGTTTTTT. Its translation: CASSEYQGPNEKLFF.

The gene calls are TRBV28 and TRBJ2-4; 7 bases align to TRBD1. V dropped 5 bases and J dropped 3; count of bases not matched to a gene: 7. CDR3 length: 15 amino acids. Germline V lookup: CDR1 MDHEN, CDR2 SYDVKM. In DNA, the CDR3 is TGTGCCAGCAGTGAAGGGGGCGCGGGCAAAAACATTCAGTACTTC. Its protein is CASSEGGAGKNIQYF.

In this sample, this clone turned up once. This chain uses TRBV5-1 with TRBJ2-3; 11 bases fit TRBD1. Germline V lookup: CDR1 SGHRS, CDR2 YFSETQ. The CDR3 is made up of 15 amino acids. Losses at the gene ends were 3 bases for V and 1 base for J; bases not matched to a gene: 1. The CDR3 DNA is TGCGCCAGCAGCTCGGGACAGGGGGGCACAGATACGCAGTATTTT. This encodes CASSSGQGGTDTQYF.

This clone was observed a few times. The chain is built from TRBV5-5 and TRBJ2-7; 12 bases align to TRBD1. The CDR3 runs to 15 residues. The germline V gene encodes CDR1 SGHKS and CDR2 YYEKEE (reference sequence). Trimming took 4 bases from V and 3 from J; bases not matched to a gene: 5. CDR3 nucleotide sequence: TGTGCCAGCAGCCGGGGGACAGGGGGCTTCTACGAGCAGTACTTC. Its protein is CASSRGTGGFYEQYF.

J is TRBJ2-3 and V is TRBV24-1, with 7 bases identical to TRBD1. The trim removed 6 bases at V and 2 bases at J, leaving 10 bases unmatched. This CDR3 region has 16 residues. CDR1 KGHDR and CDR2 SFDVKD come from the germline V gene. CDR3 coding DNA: TGTGCCACCAGTTCGGGACAGCATTATCTCACAGATACGCAGTATTTT. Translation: CATSSGQHYLTDTQYF.

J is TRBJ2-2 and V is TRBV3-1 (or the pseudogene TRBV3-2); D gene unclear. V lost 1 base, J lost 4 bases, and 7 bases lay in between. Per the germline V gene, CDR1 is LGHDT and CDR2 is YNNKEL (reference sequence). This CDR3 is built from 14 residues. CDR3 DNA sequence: TGTGCCAGCAGCCAAGGACGCGGCACCGGGGAGCTGTTTTTT. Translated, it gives CASSQGRGTGELFF.

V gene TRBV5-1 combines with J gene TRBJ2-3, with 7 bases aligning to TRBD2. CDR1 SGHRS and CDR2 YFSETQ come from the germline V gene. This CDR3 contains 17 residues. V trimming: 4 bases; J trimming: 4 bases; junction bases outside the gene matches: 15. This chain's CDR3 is CASSPGKTSPGADTQYF. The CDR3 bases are TGCGCCAGCAGCCCGGGCAAGACTAGCCCGGGCGCAGATACGCAGTATTTT.

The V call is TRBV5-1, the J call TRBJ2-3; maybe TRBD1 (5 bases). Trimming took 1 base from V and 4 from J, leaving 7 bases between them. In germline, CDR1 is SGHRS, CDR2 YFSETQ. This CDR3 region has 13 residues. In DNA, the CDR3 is TGCGCCAGCAGCTTGCTCAGGGCAGATACGCAGTATTTT. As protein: CASSLLRADTQYF.

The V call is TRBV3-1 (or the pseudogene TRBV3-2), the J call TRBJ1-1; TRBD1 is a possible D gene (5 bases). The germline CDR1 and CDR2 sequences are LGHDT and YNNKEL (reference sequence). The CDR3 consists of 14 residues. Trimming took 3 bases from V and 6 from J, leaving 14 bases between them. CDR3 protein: CASSHNQGISEAFF. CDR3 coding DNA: TGTGCCAGCAGCCATAATCAGGGTATCTCTGAAGCTTTCTTT.

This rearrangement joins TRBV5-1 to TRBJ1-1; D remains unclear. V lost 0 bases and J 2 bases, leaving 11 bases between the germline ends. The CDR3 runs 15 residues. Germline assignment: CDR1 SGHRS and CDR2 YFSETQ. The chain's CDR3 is CASSLDPGVNTEAFF. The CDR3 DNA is TGCGCCAGCAGCTTGGATCCGGGAGTTAACACTGAAGCTTTCTTT.

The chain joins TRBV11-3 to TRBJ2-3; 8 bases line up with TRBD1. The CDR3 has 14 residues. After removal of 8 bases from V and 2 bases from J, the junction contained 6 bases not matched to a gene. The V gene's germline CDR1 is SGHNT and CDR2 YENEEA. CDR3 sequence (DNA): TGTGCCAGCTCCGACAGGGGAAACACAGATACGCAGTATTTT. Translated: CASSDRGNTDTQYF.

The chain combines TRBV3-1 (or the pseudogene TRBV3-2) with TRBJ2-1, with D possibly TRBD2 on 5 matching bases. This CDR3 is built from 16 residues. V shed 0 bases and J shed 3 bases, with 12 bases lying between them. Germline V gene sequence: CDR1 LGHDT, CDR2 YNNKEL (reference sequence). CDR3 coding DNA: TGTGCCAGCAGCCAAGACAAAAACCGGGACTACAATGAGCAGTTCTTC. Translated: CASSQDKNRDYNEQFF.

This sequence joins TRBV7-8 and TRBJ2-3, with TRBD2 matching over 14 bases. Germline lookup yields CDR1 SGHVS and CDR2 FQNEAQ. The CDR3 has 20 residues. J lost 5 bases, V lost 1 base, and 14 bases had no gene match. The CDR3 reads CASSLGVTSGRARLIDTQYF. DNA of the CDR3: TGTGCCAGCAGCTTAGGAGTGACTAGCGGGAGGGCCCGGTTGATAGATACGCAGTATTTT.

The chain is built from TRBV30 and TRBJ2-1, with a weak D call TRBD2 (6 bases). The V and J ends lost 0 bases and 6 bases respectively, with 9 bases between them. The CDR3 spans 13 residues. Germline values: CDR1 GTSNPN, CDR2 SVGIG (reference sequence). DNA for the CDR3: TGTGCCTGGAGTGTATCTAGCGCCAATGAGCAGTTCTTC. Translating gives CAWSVSSANEQFF.

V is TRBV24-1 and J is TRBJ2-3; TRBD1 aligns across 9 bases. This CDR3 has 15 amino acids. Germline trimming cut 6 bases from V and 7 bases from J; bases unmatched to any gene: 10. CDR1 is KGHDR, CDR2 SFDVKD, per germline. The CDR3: CATSHGTGSRNTQYF. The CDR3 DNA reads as TGTGCCACCAGTCACGGGACAGGGTCTAGAAATACGCAGTATTTT.

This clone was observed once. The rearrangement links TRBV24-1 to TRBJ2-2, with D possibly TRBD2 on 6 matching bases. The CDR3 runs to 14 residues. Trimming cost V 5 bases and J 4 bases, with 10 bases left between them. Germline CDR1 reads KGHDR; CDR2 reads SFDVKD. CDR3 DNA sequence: TGTGCCACCAGTGTTTACGGGGGCACCGGGGAGCTGTTTTTT. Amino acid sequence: CATSVYGGTGELFF.

CDR3 region: CASSSSGTGRHTEAFF. CDR3 DNA: TGTGCCAGCAGTTCCTCCGGGACAGGGCGTCACACTGAAGCTTTCTTT. This chain joins TRBV6-2 or TRBV6-3 and TRBJ1-1; 9 nucleotides agree with TRBD1. CDR3 length equals 16 residues. Germline V lookup: CDR1 MNHEY, CDR2 SVGEGT. V lost 4 bases, J lost 3 bases, and 9 bases stayed unmatched.